This T cell receptor (beta chain) appears in the sequencing data of a study of a mutant IDH1 vaccine in newly diagnosed glioma. Study context: Patients got their first vaccination 4-6 weeks after radiotherapy alone, or with temozolomide cycles. Patients arrived already treated with radiotherapy, temozolomide, or both, most having had both.

V shed 3 bases and J shed 0 bases, with 12 bases lying between them. From germline, CDR1 is LNHDA and CDR2 SQIVND (reference sequence). This CDR3 spans 16 amino acids. Study-level points and caveats: The occurrence of vaccine-induced immune responses was seen in 93.3% of patients.

The time point is: week 35, safety follow-up. Each dose delivered 300 ug of mutant IDH1 20-mer peptide subcutaneously with imiquimod. Sequencing was performed with immunoSEQ multiplex PCR; in TCRdb, only in-frame clones are kept and a portion is missing. Found here are about 55,000 clones, roughly 84% of them singletons; the top ten hold under 4.5%. Comments on this clone: Its antigen remains unidentified.

The TCR sequence derives from a woman between 18 and 30 years old with glioma. The chain is built from TRBV19 and TRBJ1-3; a weak D match, TRBD1 (5 bases). The sample here was PBMCs, taken from a glioma patient whose treatment included an IDH1 peptide vaccine. The CDR3 sequence: CASSILPGSSGNTIYF. CDR3 in DNA: TGTGCCAGTAGTATCCTCCCAGGGAGCTCTGGAAACACCATATATTTT.